Described below is a single T cell receptor beta chain sequence and its context. This CDR3 contains 16 residues. Germline CDR1 and CDR2: PRHDT and FYEKMQ (reference sequence). After removal of 5 bases from V and 0 bases from J, the junction contained 6 bases not matched to a gene. The table came from immunoSEQ multiplex PCR; TCRdb's copy has only in-frame clones and leaves some out. The table includes some 300,000 clones, about 90% detected once. The data are from a study of blood T cell repertoires in COVID-19. The sample was PBMCs or T cells enriched from blood (not recorded which). This receptor was obtained from a woman aged 25 to 39 who had recovered from COVID-19. The chain couples TRBV13 to TRBJ2-1; 8 bases align to TRBD2. CDR3 residues: CASSPTGGFSYNEQFF. Here the CDR3 DNA reads TGTGCCAGCAGCCCAACGGGGGGGTTCTCCTACAATGAGCAGTTCTTC.